This TCR beta chain was observed in a study of beta chain features in type 1 diabetes. The study's findings and limits: Patients' naive, central memory and Treg TCRB repertoires seemed closer to one another than those of healthy donors.

In the case of this clone: Antigen unknown.

V gave up 0 bases and J gave up 11 bases, with 12 bases separating them. Germline CDR1 SGHDT, CDR2 YYEEEE. There are 13 residues in the CDR3. Every isolated RNA sample was fully reverse transcribed, so sequencing captured expressed TCRB transcripts. Repertoires were generated with immunoSEQ multiplex PCR, while TCRdb's copy carries only in-frame clones and drops some. The sample yields about 360,000 clones, over 9.5% seen once. The chain couples TRBV5-6 to TRBJ1-5; D remains ambiguous. This sequence was found in a man between 18 and 29 years old in good health. Material for sequencing was naive CD4+ T cells from blood. CDR3 coding DNA: TGTGCCAGCAGCTTGGACCGGGGATCGGCCCAGCATTTT. Translated, it gives CASSLDRGSAQHF.